The 20 T cell receptor beta chains reported below all come from one sample, sequenced in a study of T cell repertoires in aging, cancer and after chemotherapy. Peripheral blood genomic DNA, not sorted cells or RNA, was the template. TRB rearrangements spanning V, D and J were amplified using mixed TRB-A/B primers. TCRdb re-called the multiplex PCR reads with MiXCR, one entry per CDR3 protein. The table lists over 6,500 distinct CDR3 sequences, 53% of them singletons. Sequences were obtained from blood. The receptors shown here come from a human donor with a solid tumor.

J is TRBJ2-5 and V is TRBV18; 8 nucleotides agree with TRBD1. The CDR3 runs to 15 residues. Germline lookup yields CDR1 KGHSH and CDR2 LQKENI. The V and J ends lost 2 bases and 5 bases, in that order; junction bases with no gene match: 7. The CDR3 DNA follows: TGTGCCAGCTCACCATTTGGAGGACAGGGTGAGACCCAGTACTTC. As protein: CASSPFGGQGETQYF.

The rearrangement uses TRBV6-1 and TRBJ1-4; D call uncertain. The CDR3 is 13 residues long. V gave up 6 bases and J gave up 5 bases, with 10 bases separating them. Germline V lookup: CDR1 MNHNS, CDR2 SASEGT. This chain's CDR3 is CASRGNSNEKLFF. CDR3 in DNA: TGTGCCAGCAGGGGTAATTCCAATGAAAAACTGTTTTTT.

The V and J genes are TRBV5-4 and TRBJ2-7; the match to TRBD1 covers 7 bases. The CDR3 spans 11 residues. CDR1 and CDR2 from the germline V gene are SGHNT and YYREEE (reference sequence). Trimming cost V 4 bases and J 12 bases; bases outside gene matches: 7. This chain's CDR3 is CASSEGTVTYF. CDR3 nucleotide sequence: TGTGCCAGCAGCGAAGGGACAGTGACGTACTTC.

This clonotype was found a few times. The rearrangement uses TRBV19 and TRBJ1-1, with D maybe TRBD1 (5 bases). The V and J ends lost 4 bases and 2 bases respectively, with 14 bases between them. Germline V gives CDR1 LNHDA, CDR2 SQIVND (reference sequence). The CDR3 extends over 15 amino acids. The CDR3 nucleotides read TGTGCCAGTAGTACCAGGGACTGGGCCAACACTGAAGCTTTCTTT. Protein sequence: CASSTRDWANTEAFF.

The chain joins TRBV7-9 to TRBJ2-7; D is possibly TRBD1 or TRBD2 (5 bases each). Germline-derived CDR1 and CDR2 are SEHNR and FQNEAQ (reference sequence). V shed 1 base and J shed 3 bases, with 19 bases lying between them. The CDR3 spans 17 residues. CDR3 DNA sequence: TGTGCCAGCAGCTTAGAGACTGGGGGAGCGGACGTCTACGAGCAGTACTTC. Its translation is CASSLETGGADVYEQYF.

The chain employs TRBV6-1 and TRBJ2-7, with D perhaps TRBD1 (5 bases). CDR3 length equals 16 residues. Germline values: CDR1 MNHNS, CDR2 SASEGT. Deletions cut 6 bases from V and 1 base from J, with 19 bases between. CDR3 residues: CASRTASQGLSYEQYF. The CDR3 coding sequence is TGTGCCAGCAGGACGGCGAGTCAGGGTCTTTCCTACGAGCAGTACTTC.

The V call is TRBV25-1, the J call TRBJ1-2; weak D call: TRBD1 (5 bases). The CDR3 is made up of 12 amino acids. V was shortened by 8 bases and J by 8 bases, with 15 bases between the two germline ends. In germline, CDR1 is MGHDK, CDR2 SYGVNS. The CDR3 spells CASQDTLGGYTF. The CDR3 bases are TGTGCCAGCCAGGACACCCTGGGGGGCTACACCTTC.

This clonotype was seen only a few times. This chain connects TRBV19 to TRBJ1-4; 7 nucleotides align to TRBD1. The CDR3 runs to 15 residues. Losses at the gene ends were 6 bases for V and 2 bases for J; bases not matched to a gene: 6. CDR1 LNHDA and CDR2 SQIVND come from the germline V gene (reference sequence). The CDR3 region has the DNA TGTGCCAGTAGCCCCCGACAGGGCACTAATGAAAAACTGTTTTTT. Its translation: CASSPRQGTNEKLFF. The full variable domain, with the rest looked up from reference TRBV19 and TRBJ1-4, is DGGITQSPKYLFRKEGQNVTLSCEQNLNHDAMYWYRQDPGQGLRLIYYSQIVNDFQKGDIAEGYSVSREKKESFPLTVTSAQKNPTAFYLCASSPRQGTNEKLFFGSGTQLSVL.

The CDR3 is CASSRGVLITEAFF. Here the CDR3 DNA reads TGTGCCAGTAGCCGTGGGGTCCTAATCACTGAAGCTTTCTTT. The chain is built from TRBV19 and TRBJ1-1; D remains unclear. Germline V gene data show CDR1 as LNHDA and CDR2 as SQIVND (reference sequence). The CDR3 consists of 14 residues. Trimming took off 6 bases at V and 4 bases at J, with 15 bases between the two ends.

The chain uses TRBV18 and TRBJ1-6, with D unresolved. Germline CDR1 and CDR2: KGHSH and LQKENI. The CDR3 runs 15 residues. V lost 2 bases and J lost 2, with 7 bases in between. CDR3 DNA: TGTGCCAGCTCACCAGGGTATCCCTATAATTCACCCCTCCACTTT. This codes for CASSPGYPYNSPLHF.

The chain recombines TRBV5-4 with TRBJ2-5; D may match TRBD1 or TRBD2 (5 bases each). Between the trimmed V and J ends, which lost 0 bases and 2 bases, there was a span of 11 bases. CDR3 size: 15 residues. The germline gives CDR1 SGHNT, CDR2 YYREEE (reference sequence). The CDR3 region is CASSLDGTVQETQYF. The DNA of the CDR3 is TGTGCCAGCAGCTTGGACGGGACGGTACAAGAGACCCAGTACTTC.

The chain couples TRBV5-6 to TRBJ1-2; D not certain. The CDR3 contains 13 residues. The V gene's germline CDR1 is SGHDT and CDR2 YYEEEE. V was cut by 5 bases and J by 2 bases, with 10 bases left in between. The CDR3 bases are TGTGCCAGCAGACCCCCGGGGAACTATGGCTACACCTTC. As protein: CASRPPGNYGYTF.

Only a few counts were recorded for this clonotype. This chain links TRBV20-1 with TRBJ2-7; the D gene is possibly TRBD2 (6 bases). CDR1 and CDR2 from the germline V gene are DFQATT and SNEGSKA (reference sequence). The CDR3 contains 17 residues. The V end was cut by 0 bases, the J end by 0 bases, with 18 bases between. The CDR3 coding sequence is TGCAGTGCTAGAGATTGGGGAGGAGCGTATTTCTCCTACGAGCAGTACTTC. Translating it yields CSARDWGGAYFSYEQYF.

This clonotype was seen more than once but under ten times. The rearrangement joins TRBV18 to TRBJ1-6; D gene unclear. V was pared by 8 bases and J by 7 bases, with 9 bases between. This CDR3 region has 12 residues. Germline CDR1 is KGHSH and CDR2 is LQKENI. CDR3 amino acids: CASQDGNSPLHF. The CDR3, as DNA: TGTGCCAGCCAGGACGGGAATTCACCCCTCCACTTT.

V gene TRBV6-1 combines with J gene TRBJ1-3; no clear D gene. Germline V gives CDR1 MNHNS, CDR2 SASEGT. The CDR3 is made up of 14 amino acids. V was pared by 6 bases and J by 1 base, with 10 bases between. As DNA, the CDR3 is TGTGCCAGCAGGAAAGAGGGATCTGGAAACACCATATATTTT. Amino acid sequence: CASRKEGSGNTIYF.

This chain uses TRBV7-3 with TRBJ1-1, with 8 bases aligning to TRBD1. V was pared by 4 bases and J by 5 bases, with 12 bases of the junction left unmatched. The CDR3 has 16 amino acids. In germline, CDR1 is SGHTA, CDR2 FQGTGA. The CDR3 coding sequence is TGTGCCAGCAGCTCCACACCAGGGGGCGCGTGGACTGAAGCTTTCTTT. Translated, it gives CASSSTPGGAWTEAFF. Full variable domain (outside the CDR3, taken from reference TRBV7-3 and TRBJ1-1): GAGVSQTPSNKVTEKGKYVELRCDPISGHTALYWYRQSLGQGPEFLIYFQGTGAADDSGLPNDRFFAVRPEGSVSTLKIQRTERGDSAVYLCASSSTPGGAWTEAFFGQGTRLTVV.

There are a few counts of this clonotype. The chain links TRBV10-3 to TRBJ1-2; 7 positions agree with TRBD1. This CDR3 contains 13 residues. After removal of 4 bases from V and 4 bases from J, the junction contained 3 bases not matched to a gene. Germline V gives CDR1 ENHRY, CDR2 SYGVKD. The CDR3 DNA sequence: TGTGCCATCAGTGGACAGGGAGGCTATGGCTACACCTTC. As protein: CAISGQGGYGYTF.

The CDR3 is CASSFRLAGVTGELFF. The CDR3 bases are TGTGCCAGCAGTTTTCGGCTAGCGGGAGTCACCGGGGAGCTGTTTTTT. This chain links TRBV28 with TRBJ2-2; TRBD2 matches 10 bases. The V gene's germline CDR1 is MDHEN and CDR2 SYDVKM. The trim removed 3 bases at V and 4 bases at J, leaving 5 bases unmatched. This CDR3 has 16 amino acids.

The V call is TRBV5-5, the J call TRBJ1-1, with 9 positions matching TRBD1. The V segment lost 3 bases and the J segment 4 bases; nucleotides outside the gene matches: 4. The germline gives CDR1 SGHKS, CDR2 YYEKEE (reference sequence). CDR3 length equals 14 residues. The CDR3 sequence is CASSWGTGITEAFF. In DNA, the CDR3 is TGTGCCAGCAGCTGGGGGACAGGGATCACTGAAGCTTTCTTT.

J is TRBJ2-1 and V is TRBV15; D unclear. V gave up 1 base and J gave up 5 bases, with 3 bases separating them. The length of the CDR3 is 12 residues. Germline V gene lookup returns CDR1 LNHNV and CDR2 YYDKDF (reference sequence). The CDR3 region has the DNA TGTGCCACCAGCAGAGCTGACAATGAGCAGTTCTTC. Protein: CATSRADNEQFF.